The rows below give T cell receptor beta chains drawn from one sample of a study of T cells in Graves' hyperthyroidism and ophthalmopathy. MiXCR, applied by TCRdb to the multiplex PCR reads, yields one record per CDR3 protein. The data hold around 240,000 distinct CDR3 sequences, with about a sixth observed a single time. Sequenced: blood. Receptors originate from a woman between 18 and 29 years old with Graves' ophthalmopathy. CDR3s include the opening cysteine and the closing phenylalanine or tryptophan. D genes are given only for firm matches. Where a row states a size, it is once, few, many or the class of an expanded clone; other rows omit it.

d_gene | abundance | j_gene | v_gene | CDR3aa
TRBD1 | many | TRBJ1-2 | TRBV10-2 | CASSEPGQGIYGYTF
NA | many | TRBJ2-7 | TRBV6-1 | CASSHYPEYEQYF
TRBD1 | many | TRBJ1-2 | TRBV27 | CASSFDRGVSNYGYTF
TRBD2 | many | TRBJ2-1 | TRBV20-1 | CSAGRAGGPGNEQFF
NA | many | TRBJ2-3 | TRBV2 | CASSENRADTQYF
NA | many | TRBJ2-7 | TRBV7-8 | CASSLAASYEQYF
NA | many | TRBJ1-1 | TRBV29-1 | CSVEKRGEAFF
NA | many | TRBJ2-1 | TRBV20-1 | CSASSDSHEQFF
NA | few | TRBJ2-1 | TRBV29-1 | CSVEDRRRTYNEQFF
NA | NA | TRBJ1-5 | TRBV19 | CASSLDGTKPQHF
NA | NA | TRBJ1-2 | TRBV19 | CASTGPGYTF
TRBD1 | NA | TRBJ1-2 | TRBV28 | CASSLPGTGNGYTF
TRBD1 | many | TRBJ2-5 | TRBV4-3 | CASSQDRDRQETQYF
NA | many | TRBJ2-2 | TRBV7-9 | CASSPVRGNSELFF
NA | many | TRBJ1-4 | TRBV7-2 | CASSSLVTGSPTNEKLFF
TRBD2 | many | TRBJ2-7 | TRBV28 | CASRITGTNHYEQYF
NA | many | TRBJ2-3 | TRBV5-4 | CASSFSKSAVGYTDTQYF